The sequence of this T cell receptor (beta chain) was determined in a study of beta chain features in type 1 diabetes. Comments on this clone: Its antigen is unidentified.

Study-wide points: All four CD4+ subsets from Type 1 diabetes patients carried moderately but significantly shorter TCRB CDR3s. Type 1 diabetes patients had VDJ junctions that carried fewer insertions and more deletions. Short templates might get an advantage during PCR, and this would be equal in patients and controls.

The germline V and J ends were trimmed by 2 bases and 0 bases, with 7 bases remaining between them. The CDR3 sequence is 15 residues long. Per the germline V gene, CDR1 is MNHEY and CDR2 is SVGAGI. Every bit of the isolated RNA underwent reverse transcription, so sequencing read expressed TCRB transcripts. The average output of naive, central memory and regulatory T cell samples was millions of reads. TCRdb's table, derived via immunoSEQ multiplex PCR, lists solely in-frame clones and lacks some. The data hold some 700,000 clones, with 13% observed a single time. Sorted cells reached over 95% purity in every population.

The chain is built from TRBV6-5 and TRBJ2-2; D unresolved. The TCR originated in a man in his late teens or twenties with type 1 diabetes. Input material: naive CD4+ T cells from blood. The CDR3 loop is CASSYGGSNTGELFF. The CDR3 DNA sequence: TGTGCCAGCAGTTACGGCGGATCGAACACCGGGGAGCTGTTTTTT.